The sequence of this T cell receptor beta chain was determined in a study of blood T cell repertoires in COVID-19. TCRdb's table, derived via immunoSEQ multiplex PCR, lists solely in-frame clones and lacks some. This table holds 95,000 to 150,000 clones, 78% found once. The CDR3 is 15 residues long. Germline assignment: CDR1 LNHNV and CDR2 YYDKDF (reference sequence). V was clipped by 0 bases and J by 8 bases, with 16 bases between them. This receptor was obtained from a man aged 65 to 79 with acute or convalescent COVID-19. The specimen sequenced was peripheral blood. The gene calls are TRBV15 and TRBJ1-2; a weak D match, TRBD1 (5 bases). The CDR3 DNA sequence: TGTGCCACCAGCAGAGACCCCACGGCGGGGGACGGCTACACCTTC. Translation: CATSRDPTAGDGYTF.